A single sample is the source of the 8 T cell receptor beta chains below, sequenced in a study of T cell responses to AZD1222 COVID-19 vaccine. Sequenced by immunoSEQ multiplex PCR; TCRdb stores in-frame clones only, minus some. Of 140,000 or so clones in the sample, more than 85% were seen once. Sequenced here: peripheral blood, sampled after recovery from COVID-19. All receptors come from an adult who had recovered from COVID-19.

The DNA for the CDR3 is TGTGCCAGTAGTATCGGGTCGGGACAGGCAAGAAGGGAGCAGTACTTC. As protein: CASSIGSGQARREQYF. The V call is TRBV19, the J call TRBJ2-7; TRBD1 matches 8 bases. The V segment lost 3 bases and the J segment 7 bases; nucleotides outside the gene matches: 14. The CDR3 totals 16 residues. Germline lookup yields CDR1 LNHDA and CDR2 SQIVND (reference sequence).

J is TRBJ2-1 and V is TRBV10-3; D not resolved. Trimming took 3 bases from V and 6 from J, leaving 12 bases between them. The germline V gene encodes CDR1 ENHRY and CDR2 SYGVKD. This CDR3 has 14 residues. For the CDR3, the DNA is TGTGCCATCAGTGAACGCTCCGGTGGCAATGAGCAGTTCTTC. Amino acids: CAISERSGGNEQFF.

The V and J genes are TRBV3-1 (or the pseudogene TRBV3-2) and TRBJ2-7; D call uncertain. The germline gives CDR1 LGHDT, CDR2 YNNKEL (reference sequence). V lost 4 bases and J lost 2, with 12 bases in between. The CDR3 has 14 residues. CDR3 region: CASSLGPNTYEQYF. CDR3 DNA sequence: TGTGCCAGCAGCCTTGGACCAAATACCTACGAGCAGTACTTC.

V gene TRBV7-9 combines with J gene TRBJ2-1; tentative D call: TRBD2 (5 bases). V lost 4 bases and J 9 bases, leaving 16 bases between the germline ends. The CDR3 runs to 14 residues. Per germline, CDR1 SEHNR and CDR2 FQNEAQ (reference sequence). The CDR3 DNA reads as TGTGCCAGCAGCTCCGAGACTAACACAATTGAGCAGTTCTTC. Protein product: CASSSETNTIEQFF.

The chain employs TRBV21-1 and TRBJ2-1; whether TRBD1, the table's D call, matches the DNA was not checked. TRBV21-1 is a listed pseudogene. The CDR3 is 17 amino acids. The CDR3 coding sequence is TGTGCCAGCAGCAAAGCCCCGCGACAGGGGTTGGTCAATGAGCAGTTCTTC. Amino acid sequence: CASSKAPRQGLVNEQFF.

V is TRBV7-9 and J is TRBJ1-3; 9 bases agree with TRBD1. Germline values: CDR1 SEHNR, CDR2 FQNEAQ (reference sequence). This CDR3 has 15 residues. The trim removed 5 bases at V and 3 bases at J, leaving 5 bases unmatched. The chain's CDR3 is CASSRDRAFGNTIYF. In DNA form, the CDR3 reads TGTGCCAGCAGCCGGGACAGGGCATTTGGAAACACCATATATTTT.

This sequence joins TRBV30 and TRBJ1-2, with 10 bases fitting TRBD1. Trimming removed 3 bases from V and 7 bases from J; junction bases left unmatched: 5. Germline V gene sequence: CDR1 GTSNPN, CDR2 SVGIG (reference sequence). The CDR3 extends over 13 amino acids. CDR3 bases: TGTGCCTGGAGCGGGGGGGACAGGGGTGGCTACACCTTC. Protein product: CAWSGGDRGGYTF.

The rearrangement links TRBV11-3 to TRBJ1-6; D is uncertain. Germline V gene lookup returns CDR1 SGHNT and CDR2 YENEEA. CDR3 length: 13 residues. Trimming cost V 3 bases and J 6 bases, with 6 bases left between them. The CDR3 DNA reads as TGTGCCAGCAGCTTGGCGTCTAATTCACCCCTCCACTTT. As protein: CASSLASNSPLHF.